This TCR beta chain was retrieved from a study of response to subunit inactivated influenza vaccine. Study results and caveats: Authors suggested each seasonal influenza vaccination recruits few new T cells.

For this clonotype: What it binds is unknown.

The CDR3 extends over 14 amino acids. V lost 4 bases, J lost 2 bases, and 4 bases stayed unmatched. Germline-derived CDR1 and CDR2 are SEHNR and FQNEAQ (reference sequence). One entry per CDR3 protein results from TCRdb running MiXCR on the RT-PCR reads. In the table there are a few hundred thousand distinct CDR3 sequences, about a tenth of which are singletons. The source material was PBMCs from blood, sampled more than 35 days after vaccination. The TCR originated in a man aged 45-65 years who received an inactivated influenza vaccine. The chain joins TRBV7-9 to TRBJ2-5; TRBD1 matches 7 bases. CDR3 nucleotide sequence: TGTGCCAGCAGCTACTGGGGACAGCAAGAGACCCAGTACTTC. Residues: CASSYWGQQETQYF. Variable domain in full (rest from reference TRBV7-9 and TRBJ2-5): DTGVSQNPRHKITKRGQNVTFRCDPISEHNRLYWYRQTLGQGPEFLTYFQNEAQLEKSRLLSDRFSAERPKGSFSTLEIQRTEQGDSAMYLCASSYWGQQETQYFGPGTRLLVL.